The clone carrying this T cell receptor (beta chain) has a single count. Germline values: CDR1 SGDLS, CDR2 YYNGEE. The CDR3 runs to 16 residues. V shed 4 bases and J 0 bases; nucleotides not matched to a gene: 5. The data belong to a study of control samples from healthy donors and cancer patients. Some clones are missing from TCRdb's copy, which holds only in-frame ones; the method was immunoSEQ multiplex PCR. Seen here are approximately 49,000 clones, 70% to 90% observed once, and the top ten hold 2.8%. The specimen sequenced was PBMCs. This TCR was recovered from a woman aged 45-65 years with lung cancer. The chain employs TRBV9 and TRBJ1-3; 9 nucleotides line up with TRBD1. CDR3 in DNA: TGTGCCAGCAGCCCAGGACAGGGGTTCTCTGGAAACACCATATATTTT. Translation gives CASSPGQGFSGNTIYF.